Listed below are T cell receptor beta chains from one sample, sequenced in a study of vaccination effects on CD4 cells after COVID-19. Clones were read by immunoSEQ multiplex PCR, and TCRdb kept only the in-frame ones, dropping some. The sample has more than 20,000 clones; 75% to 80% are singletons. Antigens for these TCRs are unknown. The sequenced sample was CD4+ T cells from PBMCs cultured with HCoV-NL63 spike peptides, obtained before COVID-19 vaccination. These receptors were obtained from a human donor who had a prior SARS-CoV-2 infection. Each CDR3 is given with its conserved first and last residue. Each record gives: D gene, V gene, J gene, clone size, CDR3 DNA, CDR3 protein. The D gene is left open where the match is weak. Rows may omit the clone size; those that give it use once, few, many or a size class.

>.|TRBV11-2|TRBJ2-5|.
TGTGCCAGCAGCTTTGTCAGAGCCCAAGAGACCCAGTACTTC
CASSFVRAQETQYF
>.|TRBV19|TRBJ1-2|.
TGTGCCAGTAGTACGGGGAAACTGGATGGCTACACCTTC
CASSTGKLDGYTF
>.|TRBV5-4|TRBJ1-6|.
TGTGCCAGCAGCCCGGACAGATTTAGGTCCTATAATTCACCCCTCCACTTT
CASSPDRFRSYNSPLHF
>.|TRBV19|TRBJ1-5|.
TGTGCCAGTAGTATGGATTTCATCCAGCCCCAGCATTTT
CASSMDFIQPQHF
>.|TRBV18|TRBJ1-2|.
TGTGCCAGCTCACTGAGCCAGGGTGACTATGGCTACACCTTC
CASSLSQGDYGYTF
>.|TRBV11-2|TRBJ1-6|few
TGTGCCAGCAGCCCCTACCCGGACGGCGATTCACCCCTCCACTTT
CASSPYPDGDSPLHF
>TRBD1|TRBV7-6|TRBJ2-2|.
TGTGCCAGCAGCTCCCGACAGGGGGCTGCCGGGGAGCTGTTTTTT
CASSSRQGAAGELFF
>.|TRBV7-7|TRBJ2-5|.
TGTGCTAGCAGCTTATTGGGCGCAGATTTGGAGACCCAGTACTTC
CASSLLGADLETQYF
>TRBD2|TRBV18|TRBJ2-3|.
TGTGCCAGCTCAGACCGGAGTAGCGGGAGCACAGATACGCAGTATTTT
CASSDRSSGSTDTQYF
>.|TRBV5-1|TRBJ1-4|.
TGCGCCAGCAGCTTTACGGGGGCTGATGAAAAACTGTTTTTT
CASSFTGADEKLFF
>.|TRBV7-9|TRBJ1-4|.
TGTGCCAGCAGCTTAGGGGGGTTACGGGAAAAACTGTTTTTT
CASSLGGLREKLFF
>.|TRBV6-2/TRBV6-3|TRBJ2-1|once
TGTGCCAGCAGTTACGTCGCACAGTCCACTGAGCAGTTCTTC
CASSYVAQSTEQFF
>.|TRBV11-2|TRBJ2-7|.
TGTGCCAGCAGCTTAGCTAGGTTTGGGACCTTCCCCTACGAGCAGTACTTC
CASSLARFGTFPYEQYF
>.|TRBV29-1|TRBJ2-7|.
TGCAGCGTTACCAACAGCGACTCCGAGCAGTACTTC
CSVTNSDSEQYF
>TRBD1|TRBV10-2|TRBJ2-1|.
TGCGCCAGCAGGGCCGGGACAGGGGCGATACGGAGCTCCTACAATGAGCAGTTCTTC
CASRAGTGAIRSSYNEQFF
>.|TRBV24-1|TRBJ1-1|.
TGTGCCACCAGTGATTACTTGGGCACTGAAGCTTTCTTT
CATSDYLGTEAFF
>.|TRBV7-9|TRBJ1-2|.
TGTGCCAGCAGCCCAATCCGCGGGTCCTATGGCTACACCTTC
CASSPIRGSYGYTF
>.|TRBV7-2|TRBJ1-2|few
TGTGCCAGCAGCCCCGACTTTAACTATGGCTACACCTTC
CASSPDFNYGYTF
>.|TRBV29-1|TRBJ1-4|.
TGCAGCGTCGATGATACAGGGACTAATGAAAAACTGTTTTTT
CSVDDTGTNEKLFF
>TRBD2|TRBV18|TRBJ2-7|few
TGTGCCAGCTCACCAGGACTAGTGAGGAGCTCCTACGAGCAGTACTTC
CASSPGLVRSSYEQYF
>.|TRBV28|TRBJ2-7|.
TGTGCCAGCAGCCCTCTTATCCGACAGGTAGTCCACGAGCAGTACTTC
CASSPLIRQVVHEQYF
>.|TRBV24-1|TRBJ2-3|.
TGTGCCACCAGTGATTGGACAGGCACAGATACGCAGTATTTT
CATSDWTGTDTQYF
>TRBD2|TRBV4-3|TRBJ2-1|.
TGCGCCAGCAGCCAGTCTAGCGGGAGTTACAATGAGCAGTTCTTC
CASSQSSGSYNEQFF
>.|TRBV30|TRBJ1-1|.
TGCGGCTTAGAGGTCTTGAGAACTGAAGCTTTCTTT
CGLEVLRTEAFF
>TRBD1|TRBV5-1|TRBJ2-6|.
TGCGCCAGCAGCTTGGGCCCACAGGGGGCTGGGGCCAACGTCCTGACTTTC
CASSLGPQGAGANVLTF
>.|TRBV15|TRBJ2-5|.
TGTGCCACCAGCCAGGGATTGGTTGAGACCCAGTACTTC
CATSQGLVETQYF
>TRBD1|TRBV27|TRBJ2-1|.
TGTGCCAGCAGTAGAGGGACAGGGTACGGCAGCTCCTACAATGAGCAGTTCTTC
CASSRGTGYGSSYNEQFF
>TRBD2|TRBV2|TRBJ2-1|.
TGTGCCACCCAACGCGGGGGGGCCTATGATGAGCAGTTCTTC
CATQRGGAYDEQFF